The 6 T cell receptor beta chains given below trace back to one sample, sequenced in a study of control samples from healthy donors and cancer patients. Some clones are missing from TCRdb's copy, which holds only in-frame ones; the method was immunoSEQ multiplex PCR. The sample contains about 92,000 clones, roughly 78% of which appear only once. The sample was blood. The receptors were sampled from a woman aged 55-70 years in good health.

V and J are TRBV29-1 and TRBJ2-2; TRBD2 is a possible D gene (6 bases). The CDR3 extends over 14 amino acids. Germline loops: CDR1 SQVTM, CDR2 ANQGSEA. V lost 4 bases and J 5 bases, leaving 14 bases between the germline ends. In nucleotides, the CDR3 is TGCAGCGTTGGGGGATTTGGAGGGACCGGGGAGCTGTTTTTT. Translating gives CSVGGFGGTGELFF.

J is TRBJ1-6 and V is TRBV6-5; maybe TRBD1 (5 bases). CDR1 and CDR2 from the germline V gene are MNHEY and SVGAGI. Trimming cost V 2 bases and J 14 bases, with 13 bases left between them. There are 13 residues in the CDR3. CDR3 DNA: TGTGCCAGCAGTTACGTGAGGGGCTCGGCCCTCCACTTT. Its protein product is CASSYVRGSALHF.

The chain is built from TRBV28 and TRBJ1-5; 8 nucleotides match TRBD1. V lost 1 base, J lost 0 bases, and 8 bases stayed unmatched. CDR3 length: 18 residues. CDR1 is MDHEN and CDR2 is SYDVKM in the germline V gene. CDR3 nucleotides: TGTGCCAGCAGTTTATTTTCAGGGGGCTTTTATAGCAATCAGCCCCAGCATTTT. Encoded protein: CASSLFSGGFYSNQPQHF.

V gene TRBV4-1 combines with J gene TRBJ1-1; D perhaps matches TRBD1 (5 bases). V gave up 0 bases and J gave up 0 bases, with 17 bases separating them. The CDR3 runs to 18 residues. CDR1 and CDR2 from the germline V gene are MGHRA and YSYEKL. This CDR3 is CASSQDRGTVGLNTEAFF. For the CDR3, the DNA is TGCGCCAGCAGCCAAGACCGAGGGACGGTAGGGTTGAACACTGAAGCTTTCTTT.

The chain couples TRBV29-1 to TRBJ2-7, with no clear D. Germline CDR1 and CDR2: SQVTM and ANQGSEA. Trimming took off 4 bases at V and 5 bases at J, with 12 bases between the two ends. The CDR3 length is 12 residues. CDR3 protein: CSVVNVGDEQYF. CDR3 coding DNA: TGCAGCGTTGTAAATGTCGGCGACGAGCAGTACTTC.

The chain employs TRBV27 and TRBJ1-4; TRBD1 matches at 11 bases. V was clipped by 2 bases and J by 8 bases; unmatched bases: 1. This CDR3 is built from 14 residues. Germline V lookup: CDR1 MNHEY, CDR2 SMNVEV (reference sequence). The CDR3 DNA reads as TGTGCCAGCAGTTTAGGGACAGGGGGAGAAAAACTGTTTTTT. It yields the protein CASSLGTGGEKLFF.